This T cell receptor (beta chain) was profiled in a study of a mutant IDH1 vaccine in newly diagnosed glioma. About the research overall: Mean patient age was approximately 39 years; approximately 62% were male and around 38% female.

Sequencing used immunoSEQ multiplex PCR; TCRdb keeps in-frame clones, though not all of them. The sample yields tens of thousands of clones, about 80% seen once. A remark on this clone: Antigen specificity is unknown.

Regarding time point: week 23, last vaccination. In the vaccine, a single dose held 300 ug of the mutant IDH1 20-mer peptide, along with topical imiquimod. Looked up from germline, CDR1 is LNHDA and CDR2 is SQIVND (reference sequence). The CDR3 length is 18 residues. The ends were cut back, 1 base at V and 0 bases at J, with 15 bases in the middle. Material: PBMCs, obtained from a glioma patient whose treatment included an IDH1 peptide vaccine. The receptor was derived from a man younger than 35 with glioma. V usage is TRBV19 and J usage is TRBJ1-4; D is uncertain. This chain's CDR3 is CASSIALLTVATNEKLFF. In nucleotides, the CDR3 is TGTGCCAGTAGTATAGCTCTCCTTACAGTGGCAACTAATGAAAAACTGTTTTTT.